This record looks at one T cell receptor (beta chain) sequence and its context. This clonotype was seen more than once but under ten times. It lacks a known antigen. No quality values exist for individual bases; no much larger clone is one base distant. The germline V gene supplies CDR1 SGHVS and CDR2 FQNEAQ. The CDR3, from cysteine to phenylalanine, totals 16 residues. The sequence is cut down to CDR3 DNA, 48 bases in frame from base 1. V is clipped by 0 bases and J by 1 base, and the sequence between their germline boundaries is 9 bases long. The source of the sample is a study of Graves' ophthalmopathy and Graves' hyperthyroidism (dated by TCRdb to 2016 to 2018). The study in broad terms: Peripheral blood was collected at initial diagnosis, before any treatment. TCR beta repertoire signatures were used to distinguish Graves' ophthalmopathy from Graves' hyperthyroidism and to predict progression to ophthalmopathy. In total, approximately 130 blood samples were TCR-sequenced: around 42 ophthalmopathy, under 80 hyperthyroidism and 17 hyperthyroidism-to-ophthalmopathy patients. To explore V-J signatures distinguishing ophthalmopathy from hyperthyroidism, a discovery set of 100 patients (roughly 42 ophthalmopathy, some 55 stable hyperthyroidism) was enrolled. An independent validation cohort comprised 18 to 20 hyperthyroidism patients and some 16 patients who later progressed from hyperthyroidism to ophthalmopathy. T-cell repertoires of thyroid tissue and blood were compared in 5 or 6 hyperthyroidism patients. After sampling, hyperthyroidism patients received methimazole starting at 30 mg daily, and ophthalmopathy patients received high-dose intravenous methylprednisolone. For training and testing, the 95 to 100 patients in the discovery cohort were randomly divided in a 7:3 ratio. Study-wide conclusions, independent of this receptor: Most expanded thyroid clonotypes with frequency above 0.001 were also detected in blood, suggesting blood repertoires may reflect the thyroid immune response. In validation, the model predicted ophthalmopathy progression with about 70% sensitivity and approximately 78% specificity; some 13 predicted patients were CT-confirmed with GO in a median of around 6 months. Sample size was not statistically predetermined, and group allocation was not concealed from the investigators. In cross-validation, the 13-signature model distinguished ophthalmopathy from stable hyperthyroidism with less than 90% sensitivity and 81.08% specificity, while in the test set the corresponding values were about 79% and 69%.

For repertoire sequencing, TCR beta CDR3 regions were amplified from RNA transcripts. The first round of RT-PCR was done with HTBI primers and the Qiagen OneStep RT-PCR kit, and was followed by a second round of multiplex PCR, then size selection and purification. Libraries were sequenced paired-end with 100 bp reads on an Illumina HiSeq2000. Per the authors' processing: SOAPnuke was used to process the reads, removing any read that contained adapters or uncalled bases, had a mean Phred below 15, or lacked an exact match to the constant primer or identifier. High-quality paired reads were merged with COPE v1.2.5. Unique nucleotide sequences were defined as clonotypes and aligned to IMGT TRB V, D and J references using MiTCR v1.1. Only V-J combinations with frequency above 0.0001 were analysed, covering 99% to 99.2% of repertoires. A TCR clonal expansion and chaos score per V-J combination was defined as the ratio of F50 clonal expansion to chaos observed in the TCRdist matrix. Features were reduced by Welch's t-statistics and random forest to roughly 14 V-J combinations, which fed a naive Bayes classifier. The similarity between thyroid and blood repertoires was quantified using the Morisita-Horn index. The public sequencing data were trimmed at Q25 with fastp and processed into clonotypes with MiXCR by TCRdb, which kept only in-frame beta chains. Rows with a matching CDR3 protein are joined into one entry that keeps the most common DNA and genes. TCRdb's processing, not the authors' own work, is the source of the V and J calls. The sample profile shows hundreds of thousands of distinct CDR3 sequences; 22% of them were found once. The top ten constitute approximately 7.7% of the sample.

Hyperthyroidism was considered stable if no progression to ophthalmopathy occurred within 18 months of follow-up. The hyperthyroidism patients were 18 to 65 years old and newly diagnosed, with a disease duration of less than 2 months. Patients with other autoimmune diseases, uncontrolled infections, pregnancy or lactation were excluded from the study. Clinical symptoms, serum thyroxine, TRAb, thyroid ultrasound and orbital computed tomography were used for diagnosis. Using Ficoll-Paque density gradient centrifugation, PBMCs were isolated from less than 13 ml of fresh peripheral blood. Total RNA was extracted with Trizol reagent and quality-checked on an Agilent 2100 Bioanalyzer.

The specimen sequenced was peripheral blood. Here the chain combines TRBV7-8 and TRBJ2-2; TRBD1 is a possible D gene, resting on 6 matching bases. The TCR comes from a woman aged 18-30 years with stable Graves' hyperthyroidism. Some clones in this sample may be carry-over from other donors' samples. Donor details come from another sample of the same person, matched by shared clones. The CDR3 sequence is CASSLARDMNTGELFF. At the DNA level, the sequence is TGTGCCAGCAGCTTAGCTCGGGACATGAACACCGGGGAGCTGTTTTTT.